These 14 T cell receptor beta chains were sequenced from one sample in a study of T cell repertoires in cytomegalovirus infection. No antigens are known for them. TCRdb used MiXCR to reprocess the reads, holding one entry per CDR3 protein. Among fewer than 950,000 distinct CDR3 sequences listed, about 31% were seen once. Specimen: cultured CD8+ T cells from PBMCs, collected from culture after CMV antigen stimulation. Receptors originate from a human donor in good health (CMV status not recorded). Some clones in this sample may be carry-over from other donors' samples.

The chain carries TRBV12-3 or TRBV12-4 and TRBJ1-1; weak D call: TRBD1 (6 bases). Between the trimmed V and J ends, which lost 6 bases and 6 bases, there was a span of 17 bases. The CDR3 consists of 14 residues. CDR3 sequence: CASSIVGGRPEAFF. CDR3 coding DNA: TGTGCCAGCAGCATTGTCGGGGGCCGGCCTGAAGCTTTCTTT.

CDR3 bases: TGTGCCATTTTACCTTTCGAAACTGGGCACAATGAGCAGTTCTTC. Protein product: CAILPFETGHNEQFF. The rearrangement uses TRBV6-6 and TRBJ2-1; the D is unclear. Trimming left V 10 bases short and J 5 bases short, with 21 bases between. The length of the CDR3 is 15 residues. The germline CDR1 and CDR2 sequences are MNHNY and SVGAGI (reference sequence).

This clonotype was seen a handful of times. This chain joins TRBV7-6 and TRBJ1-5; 8 bases agree with TRBD1. Germline CDR1 reads SGHVS; CDR2 reads FNYEAQ. The ends lost 4 bases at V and 0 bases at J; junction bases unmatched: 2. The CDR3 runs to 15 residues. The CDR3 is CASSSQGDSNQPQHF. The CDR3, as DNA: TGTGCCAGCAGCTCACAGGGGGATAGCAATCAGCCCCAGCATTTT.

This clonotype was seen ten or more times. The chain links TRBV4-3 to TRBJ2-1; 9 positions agree with TRBD1. Per the germline V gene, CDR1 is LGHNA and CDR2 is YSLEER. J lost 4 bases, V lost 0 bases, and 7 bases had no gene match. CDR3 length: 17 amino acids. Here the CDR3 reads CASSQDPPGTGYNEQFF. CDR3 DNA sequence: TGCGCCAGCAGCCAAGATCCCCCAGGGACAGGGTACAATGAGCAGTTCTTC.

This clonotype occurred a few times. The CDR3: CASSSWHNEQFF. Written as DNA, the CDR3 is TGTGCCAGCAGCTCATGGCACAATGAGCAGTTCTTC. The rearrangement uses TRBV7-6 and TRBJ2-1; D is uncertain. V was cut by 4 bases and J by 5 bases, with 6 bases left in between. The CDR3 spans 12 residues. Germline values: CDR1 SGHVS, CDR2 FNYEAQ. Together with reference TRBV7-6 and TRBJ2-1, the CDR3 gives the full variable domain: GAGVSQSPRYKVTKRGQDVALRCDPISGHVSLYWYRQALGQGPEFLTYFNYEAQQDKSGLPNDRFSAERPEGSISTLTIQRTEQRDSAMYRCASSSWHNEQFFGPGTRLTVL.

The CDR3 coding sequence is TGTGCCAGCAGCTTTGAGTCGCCCACTGAAGCTTTCTTT. Protein sequence: CASSFESPTEAFF. V is TRBV7-6 and J is TRBJ1-1; D remains ambiguous. The CDR3 consists of 13 residues. Germline V gene lookup returns CDR1 SGHVS and CDR2 FNYEAQ. The V end lost 3 bases, the J end lost 4 bases, and 9 bases lay between the germline ends.

The chain carries TRBV12-3 or TRBV12-4 and TRBJ1-6; 7 bases line up with TRBD1. V shed 6 bases, J shed 14 bases, and the junction held 10 bases outside the gene matches. This CDR3 region has 13 residues. The CDR3 loop is CASSQGGSGSLHF. CDR3 coding DNA: TGTGCCAGCAGCCAGGGGGGATCGGGGTCCCTCCACTTT.

V and J are TRBV10-3 and TRBJ1-2; D might be TRBD1 (6 bases). CDR1 is ENHRY and CDR2 is SYGVKD in the germline V gene. V was shortened by 4 bases and J by 4 bases, with 13 bases between the two germline ends. The CDR3 extends over 14 amino acids. CDR3 residues: CAISGPGAGYGYTF. The CDR3 DNA follows: TGTGCCATCAGTGGCCCAGGGGCCGGCTATGGCTACACCTTC.

The chain joins TRBV29-1 to TRBJ1-2; TRBD1 is a possible D gene (6 bases). The CDR3 is 17 residues long. CDR1 and CDR2 from the germline V gene are SQVTM and ANQGSEA. V was trimmed by 1 base and J by 2 bases, leaving 20 bases between them. CDR3: CSVEGVRGHDTNYGYTF. The CDR3, as DNA: TGCAGCGTTGAAGGGGTAAGGGGACACGACACAAACTATGGCTACACCTTC.

This rearrangement joins TRBV7-6 to TRBJ2-7; possible D gene TRBD1, 5 bases. V lost 0 bases and J lost 2, with 14 bases in between. The CDR3 loop spans 16 amino acids. CDR1 is SGHVS, CDR2 FNYEAQ, per germline. This chain's CDR3 is CASSLATSPGPYEQYF. For the CDR3, the DNA is TGTGCCAGCAGCTTAGCGACATCCCCAGGGCCCTACGAGCAGTACTTC.

The rearrangement joins TRBV19 to TRBJ2-5; 9 bases agree with TRBD1. Germline V gene data show CDR1 as LNHDA and CDR2 as SQIVND (reference sequence). Unmatched junction bases numbered 9, after V lost 5 bases and J lost 5 bases. The CDR3 spans 15 residues. CDR3 sequence (DNA): TGTGCCAGTAGTGTCCGGGACAGGGTGGGGGAGACCCAGTACTTC. It codes for CASSVRDRVGETQYF. Full variable domain (rest looked up from reference TRBV19 and TRBJ2-5): DGGITQSPKYLFRKEGQNVTLSCEQNLNHDAMYWYRQDPGQGLRLIYYSQIVNDFQKGDIAEGYSVSREKKESFPLTVTSAQKNPTAFYLCASSVRDRVGETQYFGPGTRLLVL.

This clonotype has a single count. V gene TRBV28 combines with J gene TRBJ2-5; D unclear. Germline CDR1 reads MDHEN; CDR2 reads SYDVKM. V lost 5 bases and J 1 base, leaving 11 bases between the germline ends. The CDR3 covers 14 residues. CDR3 sequence (DNA): TGTGCCAGCAGTCCCCGTGCAGTCCAAGAGACCCAGTACTTC. As protein: CASSPRAVQETQYF.

The rearrangement joins TRBV6-6 to TRBJ2-7; D call uncertain. The V gene's germline CDR1 is MNHNY and CDR2 SVGAGI (reference sequence). The CDR3 is made up of 14 amino acids. The V end was cut by 4 bases, the J end by 2 bases, with 12 bases between. The CDR3 loop is CASSLSLATYEQYV. In nucleotides, the CDR3 is TGTGCCAGCAGTTTATCATTGGCGACCTACGAGCAGTACGTC.

This clonotype appeared many times. This sequence joins TRBV7-3 and TRBJ2-5, with 9 bases lining up with TRBD1. The ends lost 0 bases at V and 5 bases at J; junction bases unmatched: 7. The length of the CDR3 is 16 residues. Germline V CDR1 and CDR2: SGHTA, FQGTGA. This chain's CDR3 is CASSLTGTGYYETQYF. Here the CDR3 DNA reads TGTGCCAGCAGCTTAACCGGGACAGGGTATTACGAGACCCAGTACTTC.